The 18 T cell receptor beta chains listed next were all sequenced from one sample in a study of T cells in Graves' hyperthyroidism and ophthalmopathy. Using RNA transcripts as the source, TCR beta CDR3 regions were amplified. Researchers ran a first-round RT-PCR on the TCR CDR3 using the HTBI primer set. TCRdb recomputed calls from the multiplex PCR reads with MiXCR, one row per CDR3 protein. The repertoire has a few hundred thousand distinct CDR3 sequences, 22% of them found once; the top ten carry around 47%. The sequenced sample was blood. These receptors originate from a woman aged 70-85 years with Graves' ophthalmopathy.

This clonotype occurred a few times. The chain recombines TRBV6-5 with TRBJ1-6; 8 bases match TRBD1. The CDR3 is made up of 13 amino acids. CDR1 MNHEY and CDR2 SVGAGI come from the germline V gene. With 2 bases clipped from V and 13 bases from J, the junction kept 4 bases outside the gene matches. The CDR3 protein is CASSYRTGPPLHF. Here the CDR3 DNA reads TGTGCCAGCAGTTACCGGACAGGGCCTCCCCTCCACTTT.

The chain carries TRBV30 and TRBJ1-3; 7 bases map to TRBD1. In germline, CDR1 is GTSNPN, CDR2 SVGIG (reference sequence). This CDR3 region has 14 residues. Losses at the gene ends were 2 bases for V and 4 bases for J; bases not matched to a gene: 5. As DNA, the CDR3 is TGTGCCTGGAGTCGGGACAGTGGCGGAAACACCATATATTTT. Encoded protein: CAWSRDSGGNTIYF.

The chain has TRBV6-1 and TRBJ1-3; D unclear. This CDR3 region has 15 residues. CDR1 is MNHNS and CDR2 is SASEGT in the germline V gene. V lost 9 bases and J 0 bases, leaving 15 bases between the germline ends. CDR3 coding DNA: TGTGCCAGAGACGGACCCCCAGACTCTGGAAACACCATATATTTT. This encodes CARDGPPDSGNTIYF.

This clonotype has a count of ten or more. V and J are TRBV20-1 and TRBJ1-5; 8 bases line up with TRBD1. Germline values: CDR1 DFQATT, CDR2 SNEGSKA (reference sequence). The CDR3 extends over 14 amino acids. The junction had 10 bases not matched to a gene; V was cut back by 5 bases and J by 7 bases. The CDR3 spells CSAATTGGGQPQHF. CDR3 nucleotide sequence: TGCAGTGCTGCCACAACAGGGGGAGGGCAGCCCCAGCATTTT.

This clonotype has more than one count but fewer than ten. The V and J genes are TRBV6-1 and TRBJ1-5; D gene unclear. Deletions cut 5 bases from V and 0 bases from J, with 11 bases between. The CDR3 runs 15 residues. CDR1 is MNHNS, CDR2 SASEGT, per germline. Here the CDR3 reads CASSPGARSNQPQHF. For the CDR3, the DNA is TGTGCCAGCAGTCCCGGAGCACGTAGCAATCAGCCCCAGCATTTT.

This clonotype has a count of ten or more. This chain joins TRBV12-3 or TRBV12-4 and TRBJ1-4, with D possibly being TRBD1 (5 bases). V lost 5 bases and J 7 bases, leaving 14 bases between the germline ends. The CDR3 is 14 residues long. CDR3 amino acids: CASSIRGGGEKLFF. As DNA, the CDR3 is TGTGCCAGCAGTATCCGGGGTGGGGGTGAAAAACTGTTTTTT.

The chain has TRBV20-1 and TRBJ1-2; D is possibly TRBD1 (5 bases). This CDR3 contains 14 residues. Trimming took 3 bases from V and 6 from J, leaving 17 bases between them. Germline values: CDR1 DFQATT, CDR2 SNEGSKA (reference sequence). Here the CDR3 reads CSASRDEGRHGYTF. CDR3 coding DNA: TGCAGTGCTAGCCGGGACGAAGGACGCCATGGCTACACCTTC.

The V call is TRBV15, the J call TRBJ2-5; a possible D gene is TRBD1 (7 bases). CDR3 length equals 17 residues. CDR1 LNHNV and CDR2 YYDKDF come from the germline V gene (reference sequence). The germline V and J ends were trimmed by 3 bases and 5 bases, with 22 bases remaining between them. CDR3 DNA: TGTGCCACCAGCAGGAGGGCCAGGGGGGTGTGGGGGGAGACCCAGTACTTC. This sequence encodes CATSRRARGVWGETQYF.

This clonotype turned up a few times. One end of the junction varies from germline; a read error may be responsible. The gene calls are TRBV2 and TRBJ2-5; 10 nucleotides agree with TRBD1. Germline-derived CDR1 and CDR2 are SNHLY and FYNNEI. CDR3 length: 15 residues. The chain's CDR3 is CASTWTGGVQETQHF. CDR3 in DNA: TGTGCCAGCACCTGGACAGGGGGTGTCCAAGAGACCCAGCACTTC.

This clonotype has just a few counts. The rearrangement joins TRBV19 to TRBJ2-5; 12 bases map to TRBD2. CDR1 is LNHDA, CDR2 SQIVND, per germline (reference sequence). The trim removed 3 bases at V and 2 bases at J, leaving 10 bases unmatched. The CDR3 is 18 residues long. CDR3 sequence reads: CASSIRLAGGMGQETQYF. The CDR3 DNA follows: TGTGCCAGTAGTATCCGGCTAGCGGGAGGGATGGGGCAAGAGACCCAGTACTTC.

V gene TRBV6-2 or TRBV6-3 combines with J gene TRBJ1-2, with 7 bases fitting TRBD1. This CDR3 has 15 residues. The germline CDR1 and CDR2 sequences are MNHEY and SVGEGT. V was pared by 6 bases and J by 3 bases, with 10 bases of the junction left unmatched. The CDR3 protein is CASRLRGQHYYGYTF. CDR3 in DNA: TGTGCCAGCAGGCTTCGGGGACAGCACTACTATGGCTACACCTTC.

This CDR3 is CASSERGRDTGELFF. The CDR3 DNA reads TGTGCCAGCAGTGAAAGGGGGCGCGACACCGGGGAGCTGTTTTTT. The rearrangement links TRBV28 to TRBJ2-2; TRBD1 agrees at 7 bases. The CDR3 is made up of 15 amino acids. Looked up from germline, CDR1 is MDHEN and CDR2 is SYDVKM. J gave up 3 bases and V 5 bases, and 6 bases lay outside the gene matches.

This chain's CDR3 is CSVSAGGETQYF. In DNA, the CDR3 is TGCAGCGTTTCAGCAGGGGGAGAGACCCAGTACTTC. The chain uses TRBV29-1 and TRBJ2-5, with 7 bases that match TRBD1. From germline, CDR1 is SQVTM and CDR2 ANQGSEA. After removal of 5 bases from V and 4 bases from J, the junction contained 4 bases not matched to a gene. This CDR3 has 12 amino acids.

The gene calls are TRBV15 and TRBJ2-1; 10 nucleotides match TRBD2. The ends lost 4 bases at V and 5 bases at J; junction bases unmatched: 5. Germline V gene data show CDR1 as LNHNV and CDR2 as YYDKDF (reference sequence). This CDR3 region has 15 residues. The CDR3 DNA sequence: TGTGCCACCAGCAAGATACTAGCGGGAAACAATGAGCAGTTCTTC. Protein product: CATSKILAGNNEQFF.

About this clonotype: Just one base apart from a much larger clone, this may be a read error. The chain links TRBV5-5 to TRBJ2-3, with D unclear. The germline V gene encodes CDR1 SGHKS and CDR2 YYEKEE (reference sequence). CDR3 size: 16 residues. In DNA form, the CDR3 reads TGTACCAGCAGCGTCACATTTGATCATAGCACAGATACGCAGTATTTT. Translation gives CTSSVTFDHSTDTQYF.

This chain uses TRBV4-1 with TRBJ2-3; 12 bases fit TRBD2. V gave up 4 bases and J gave up 1 base; unmatched junction bases: 0. CDR1 and CDR2 from the germline V gene are MGHRA and YSYEKL. CDR3 length equals 15 residues. The CDR3 nucleotides read TGCGCCAGCAGCCCTAGCGGGAGGGGCACAGATACGCAGTATTTT. It yields the protein CASSPSGRGTDTQYF.

The rearrangement joins TRBV15 to TRBJ1-1; D is uncertain. V was pared by 8 bases and J by 3 bases, with 13 bases between. The CDR3 is 13 amino acids. The germline gives CDR1 LNHNV, CDR2 YYDKDF (reference sequence). CDR3 sequence (DNA): TGTGCCACCCAAGGAGGACCGGACACTGAAGCTTTCTTT. Protein: CATQGGPDTEAFF.

This clonotype was detected ten times or more. The CDR3 sequence: CASSYDRGNQPQHF. As DNA, the CDR3 is TGTGCCAGCAGCTACGACAGGGGCAATCAGCCCCAGCATTTT. The V call is TRBV2, the J call TRBJ1-5; TRBD1 agrees at 7 bases. Germline lookup yields CDR1 SNHLY and CDR2 FYNNEI. V trimming: 6 bases; J trimming: 2 bases; junction bases outside the gene matches: 4. The CDR3 consists of 14 residues.